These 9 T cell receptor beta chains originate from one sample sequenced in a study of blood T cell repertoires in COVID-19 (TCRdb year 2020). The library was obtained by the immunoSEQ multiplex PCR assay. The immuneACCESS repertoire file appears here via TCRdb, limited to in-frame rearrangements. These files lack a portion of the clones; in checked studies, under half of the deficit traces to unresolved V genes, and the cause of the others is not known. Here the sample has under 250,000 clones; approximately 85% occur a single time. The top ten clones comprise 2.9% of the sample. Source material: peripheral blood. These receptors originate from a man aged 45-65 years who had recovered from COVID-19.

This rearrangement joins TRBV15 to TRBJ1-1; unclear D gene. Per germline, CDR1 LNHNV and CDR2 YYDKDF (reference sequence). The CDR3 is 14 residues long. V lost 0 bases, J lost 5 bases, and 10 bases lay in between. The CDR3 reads CATSRDRGGTEAFF. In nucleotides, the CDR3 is TGTGCCACCAGCAGAGATCGGGGTGGAACTGAAGCTTTCTTT. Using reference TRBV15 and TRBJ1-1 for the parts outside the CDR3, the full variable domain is DAMVIQNPRYQVTQFGKPVTLSCSQTLNHNVMYWYQQKSSQAPKLLFHYYDKDFNNEADTPDNFQSRRPNTSFCFLDIRSPGLGDTAMYLCATSRDRGGTEAFFGQGTRLTVV.

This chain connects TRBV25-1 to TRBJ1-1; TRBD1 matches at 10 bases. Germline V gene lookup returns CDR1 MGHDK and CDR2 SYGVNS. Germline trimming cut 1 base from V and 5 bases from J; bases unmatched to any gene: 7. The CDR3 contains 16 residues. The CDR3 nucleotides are TGTGCCAGCAGTGAATCGGGGACAGGGGTCTGGACTGAAGCTTTCTTT. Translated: CASSESGTGVWTEAFF.

The CDR3, as DNA: TGTGCCACCAGTGATTGGGGAACAGGGACCGGGGAGCTGTTTTTT. Translated: CATSDWGTGTGELFF. This rearrangement joins TRBV24-1 to TRBJ2-2, with a possible D match to TRBD1 (6 bases). There are 15 residues in the CDR3. V lost 2 bases and J lost 5, with 11 bases in between. Germline V gene lookup returns CDR1 KGHDR and CDR2 SFDVKD.

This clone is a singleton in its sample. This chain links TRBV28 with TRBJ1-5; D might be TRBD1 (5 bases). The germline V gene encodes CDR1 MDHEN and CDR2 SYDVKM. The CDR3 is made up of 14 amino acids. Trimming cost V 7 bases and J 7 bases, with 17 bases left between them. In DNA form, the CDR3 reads TGTGCCAGCAACCCGGATCCCAGGGAACAGCCCCAGCATTTT. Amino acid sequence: CASNPDPREQPQHF.

The CDR3 is CASSLRAGSTDTQYF. The CDR3 DNA is TGTGCCAGCAGCTTAAGGGCGGGAAGCACAGATACGCAGTATTTT. V usage is TRBV7-2 and J usage is TRBJ2-3; possible D gene TRBD2, 6 bases. The CDR3 spans 15 residues. Germline V gene lookup returns CDR1 SGHTA and CDR2 FQGNSA. The germline V and J ends were trimmed by 2 bases and 0 bases, with 9 bases remaining between them.

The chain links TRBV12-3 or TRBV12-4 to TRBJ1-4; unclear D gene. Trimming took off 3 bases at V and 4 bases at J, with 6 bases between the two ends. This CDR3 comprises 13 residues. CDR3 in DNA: TGTGCCAGCAGTTTCGAGAGTAATGAAAAACTGTTTTTT. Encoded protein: CASSFESNEKLFF.

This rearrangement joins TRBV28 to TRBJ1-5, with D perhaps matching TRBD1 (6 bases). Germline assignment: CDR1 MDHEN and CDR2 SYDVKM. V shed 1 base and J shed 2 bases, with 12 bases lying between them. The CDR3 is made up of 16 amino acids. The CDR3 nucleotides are TGTGCCAGCAGTTTATCTGGAAAGGGGGGCAATCAGCCCCAGCATTTT. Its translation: CASSLSGKGGNQPQHF.

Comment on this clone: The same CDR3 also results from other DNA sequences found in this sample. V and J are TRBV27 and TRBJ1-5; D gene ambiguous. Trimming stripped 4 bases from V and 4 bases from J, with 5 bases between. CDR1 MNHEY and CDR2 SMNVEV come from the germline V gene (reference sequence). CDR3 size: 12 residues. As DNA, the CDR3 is TGTGCCAGCAGTTCCTTAAATCAGCCCCAGCATTTT. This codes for CASSSLNQPQHF.

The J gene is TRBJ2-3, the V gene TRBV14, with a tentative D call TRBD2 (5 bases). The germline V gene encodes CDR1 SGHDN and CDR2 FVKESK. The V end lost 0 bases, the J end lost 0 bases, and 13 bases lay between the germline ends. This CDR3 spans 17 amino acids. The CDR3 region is CASSQDRASRSTDTQYF. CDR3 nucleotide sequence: TGTGCCAGCAGCCAAGATCGCGCTAGCCGCAGCACAGATACGCAGTATTTT.